This T cell receptor (beta chain) was recovered during a study of identical twins. General study points: Twin sharing of out-of-frame TCR alpha was underestimated by models in monozygotic pairs. With abundant cord blood beta clonotypes, insertions were fewer; memory repertoires showed no such pattern.

TCRdb recomputed calls from the 5' RACE reads with MiXCR, one row per CDR3 protein. The table has approximately 490,000 distinct CDR3 sequences, approximately 20% seen once. Many counts were recorded for this clonotype. The antigen is not known. The junction and the germline gene differ at one end; a read error may be behind it. Germline CDR1 reads SGHTA; CDR2 reads FQGTGA. The CDR3 is made up of 16 amino acids. The same data also contributed to another study, on yellow fever vaccine responses in identical twins.

Sequenced sample: CD4+ T cells sorted from blood. This clonotype was sampled from a young woman in good health. The chain links TRBV7-3 to TRBJ2-3, with 10 positions matching TRBD2. The CDR3 region has the DNA TGTGCCAGCAGCTTAATTCCTAGCGGGAGCACTGATACGCAGTATTTT. This sequence encodes CASSLIPSGSTDTQYF. The full variable domain, rest sourced from reference TRBV7-3 and TRBJ2-3, is GAGVSQTPSNKVTEKGKYVELRCDPISGHTALYWYRQSLGQGPEFLIYFQGTGAADDSGLPNDRFFAVRPEGSVSTLKIQRTERGDSAVYLCASSLIPSGSTDTQYFGPGTRLTVL.